The 11 T cell receptor beta chains below all came from one sample that was sequenced in a study of OX40 agonist ivuxolimab in advanced cancers. The repertoire was sequenced with immunoSEQ multiplex PCR; TCRdb's copy has only in-frame clones and lacks some. The sample shows tens of thousands of clones, around 92% of them seen only once. Specimen: CD4+ or CD8+ T cells sorted from blood, collected in a trial of the OX40 agonist ivuxolimab. These receptors all come from an adult with an advanced solid tumor such as melanoma, head and neck, liver or kidney cancer.

The chain carries TRBV5-4 and TRBJ2-1, with 14 positions matching TRBD2. CDR3 length: 15 amino acids. The junction had 0 bases not matched to a gene; V was cut back by 0 bases and J by 7 bases. Germline V CDR1 and CDR2: SGHNT, YYREEE (reference sequence). The CDR3 nucleotides are TGTGCCAGCAGCTTGGGACTAGCGGGAGGGAATGAGCAGTTCTTC. Translated, it gives CASSLGLAGGNEQFF.

The chain links TRBV23-1 to TRBJ2-6, with unresolved D. TRBV23-1 is given ORF status, its function remaining uncertain. V was shortened by 3 bases and J by 4 bases, with 10 bases between the two germline ends. CDR3 length: 15 amino acids. The CDR3 coding sequence is TGCGCCAGCAGTCACTGGGCGCGGGGGGCCAACGTCCTGACTTTC. It yields the protein CASSHWARGANVLTF.

V and J are TRBV2 and TRBJ1-4; no firm D call. The germline V and J ends were trimmed by 7 bases and 0 bases, with 12 bases remaining between them. Germline V lookup: CDR1 SNHLY, CDR2 FYNNEI. CDR3 size: 15 residues. The CDR3 is CASNSRTATNEKLFF. The CDR3 DNA sequence: TGTGCCAGCAACTCCAGAACAGCAACTAATGAAAAACTGTTTTTT.

This clone was found once. The chain combines TRBV5-6 with TRBJ2-5; 8 positions match TRBD2. Germline V gene sequence: CDR1 SGHDT, CDR2 YYEEEE. The J segment lost 4 bases and the V segment lost 0 bases, leaving 2 bases of the junction unmatched. The CDR3 runs to 14 residues. The CDR3 DNA sequence: TGTGCCAGCAGCTTGGGTAGCGGGATAGAGACCCAGTACTTC. As protein: CASSLGSGIETQYF.

The rearrangement joins TRBV6-1 to TRBJ2-5, with D perhaps assigned TRBD1 or TRBD2 (5 bases each). CDR1 is MNHNS, CDR2 SASEGT, per germline. The CDR3 is 15 residues long. With 7 bases removed from V and 5 bases from J, the gap between germline ends came to 20 bases. The CDR3 here is CASTYGLLGEETQYF. CDR3 coding DNA: TGTGCCAGCACCTACGGTCTACTGGGGGAGGAGACCCAGTACTTC.

The table lists this clone with a few counts. The J gene is TRBJ1-4, the V gene TRBV9, with D tentatively TRBD1 (6 bases). The length of the CDR3 is 16 residues. V was shortened by 3 bases and J by 0 bases, with 12 bases between the two germline ends. Per the germline V gene, CDR1 is SGDLS and CDR2 is YYNGEE. As DNA, the CDR3 is TGTGCCAGCAGCGCAGGACAGCGTGCAACTAATGAAAAACTGTTTTTT. It codes for CASSAGQRATNEKLFF.

The chain employs TRBV5-4 and TRBJ2-7, with D perhaps TRBD2 (6 bases). The germline CDR1 and CDR2 sequences are SGHNT and YYREEE (reference sequence). V was clipped by 1 base and J by 6 bases, with 17 bases between them. The CDR3 extends over 15 amino acids. CDR3 bases: TGTGCCAGCAGCTTGTTTTGGGGGGTCACTACCGAGCAGTACTTC. It is translated as CASSLFWGVTTEQYF.

The chain uses TRBV28 and TRBJ1-4; TRBD1 is a possible D gene (5 bases). Germline V gene sequence: CDR1 MDHEN, CDR2 SYDVKM. The CDR3 sequence is 15 residues long. Trimming stripped 3 bases from V and 7 bases from J, with 15 bases between. CDR3 sequence: CASSLSAGQGEKLFF. Written as DNA, the CDR3 is TGTGCCAGCAGTTTGAGCGCGGGTCAGGGTGAAAAACTGTTTTTT. Based on the CDR3 plus reference TRBV28 and TRBJ1-4, the full variable domain is DVKVTQSSRYLVKRTGEKVFLECVQDMDHENMFWYRQDPGLGLRLIYFSYDVKMKEKGDIPEGYSVSREKKERFSLILESASTNQTSMYLCASSLSAGQGEKLFFGSGTQLSVL.

V and J are TRBV2 and TRBJ1-2; unclear D gene. The CDR3 runs to 11 residues. V was pared by 4 bases and J by 4 bases, with 4 bases between. Per the germline V gene, CDR1 is SNHLY and CDR2 is FYNNEI. Here the CDR3 reads CASSARYGYTF. CDR3 sequence (DNA): TGTGCCAGCAGTGCACGCTATGGCTACACCTTC.

The chain recombines TRBV5-1 with TRBJ2-5, with TRBD1 identical over 7 bases. The CDR3 is 14 residues long. V dropped 4 bases and J dropped 3; count of bases not matched to a gene: 6. The germline V gene has CDR1 SGHRS and CDR2 YFSETQ. The CDR3 region has the DNA TGCGCCAGCAGCACCGGACAGGCGGAAGAGACCCAGTACTTC. Its protein product is CASSTGQAEETQYF.

The chain combines TRBV28 with TRBJ2-1; the D gene is possibly TRBD2 (5 bases). V was shortened by 6 bases and J by 11 bases, with 11 bases between the two germline ends. CDR1 MDHEN and CDR2 SYDVKM come from the germline V gene. This CDR3 has 11 amino acids. CDR3 in DNA: TGTGCCAGCAGCAACCCGGGAAAGCAGTTCTTC. Translated, it gives CASSNPGKQFF.